Detailed here is one T cell receptor beta chain. Profiled with immunoSEQ multiplex PCR; TCRdb holds only in-frame clones, not every one. The sample has some 150,000 clones, nearly 95% seen once. This sample was included in a study of T cell responses to AZD1222 COVID-19 vaccine. With 2 bases removed from V and 5 bases from J, the gap between germline ends came to 9 bases. This CDR3 contains 13 residues. This chain connects TRBV12-3 or TRBV12-4 to TRBJ1-1, with unresolved D. The sequence came from an adult in good health. The specimen comprised peripheral blood, sampled on day 0 of AZD1222 vaccination. CDR3 region: CASSLIGGTEAFF. The CDR3 nucleotides are TGTGCCAGCAGTTTAATAGGAGGAACTGAAGCTTTCTTT.